This T cell receptor beta chain is drawn from a study of T-cell reconstitution after alpha-beta-depleted transplantation in children. Study conclusions and caveats: When one year had passed after transplant, most T-cell counts and diversity came from newly produced T cells. Surviving recipient T cells and thymic progenitors accounted for the high day-60 TCRbeta diversity observed in some patients. Reported findings indicate that, about two months after transplant, alpha-beta T cells came from several hundred expanded clones, which were derived from non-depleted graft cells.

There are many counts of this clonotype. Its matching antigen is unknown. This CDR3 contains 18 residues. Germline V CDR1 and CDR2: SGHAT, FQDESV (reference sequence). V gave up 3 bases and J gave up 2 bases; unmatched junction bases: 8. Preparation of the TCRbeta library used unique molecular identifiers. TCRdb ran MiXCR on the PCR reads and lists one entry per CDR3 protein. The sample lists about 460,000 distinct CDR3 sequences; roughly a tenth were seen once. This material consisted of PBMCs, taken before TCRalphabeta/CD19-depleted stem cell transplant. The origin of this receptor is a child aged 2-15 years with inherited bone marrow failure, due to receive a stem cell transplant. This chain joins TRBV11-1 and TRBJ2-3; 13 bases match TRBD2. CDR3 sequence reads: CASSFSQGLAGTTDTQYF. The CDR3 nucleotides read TGTGCCAGCAGCTTTAGTCAGGGACTAGCGGGAACCACAGATACGCAGTATTTT.